Below, 6 T cell receptor beta chains from the same sample are listed, as sequenced in a study of T cells in Graves' hyperthyroidism and ophthalmopathy. RNA transcripts provided the source from which TCR beta CDR3 regions were amplified. In the first-round RT-PCR of the TCR CDR3, the HTBI primer set was used. Via MiXCR, TCRdb re-called the multiplex PCR reads, giving one row per CDR3 protein. The table has hundreds of thousands of distinct CDR3 sequences, around 15% seen once. The sequenced sample was blood. These receptors all come from a woman in her late teens or twenties with Graves' hyperthyroidism.

Remarks on this clonotype: This may come from a read error, since a much larger clone is one base off. V usage is TRBV30 and J usage is TRBJ1-2; D call uncertain. This CDR3 is built from 13 residues. V gave up 1 base and J gave up 6 bases, with 12 bases separating them. Germline values: CDR1 GTSNPN, CDR2 SVGIG (reference sequence). In DNA, the CDR3 is TGTGCCTGGAGTGCGCAGGAACTTCATGGCTACACCTTC. Protein: CAWSAQELHGYTF.

The sample holds many counts of this clonotype. This chain links TRBV4-1 with TRBJ2-1; 9 positions match TRBD2. Germline-derived CDR1 and CDR2 are MGHRA and YSYEKL. J was trimmed by 9 bases and V by 0 bases; bases with no gene match: 9. The CDR3 is 16 amino acids. The DNA for the CDR3 is TGCGCCAGCAGCCAAGAGGCTAGCGGGACTTTGATTGAGCAGTTCTTC. Translating it yields CASSQEASGTLIEQFF.

For the CDR3, the DNA is TGCGCCAGCAGCTTGGAGACAGGGGAGTACACCGGGGAGCTGTTTTTT. The encoded protein is CASSLETGEYTGELFF. V is TRBV5-1 and J is TRBJ2-2, with 8 bases identical to TRBD1. After removal of 0 bases from V and 3 bases from J, the junction contained 4 bases not matched to a gene. Looked up from germline, CDR1 is SGHRS and CDR2 is YFSETQ. This CDR3 has 16 amino acids. Complete variable domain (other parts from reference TRBV5-1 and TRBJ2-2): KAGVTQTPRYLIKTRGQQVTLSCSPISGHRSVSWYQQTPGQGLQFLFEYFSETQRNKGNFPGRFSGRQFSNSRSEMNVSTLELGDSALYLCASSLETGEYTGELFFGEGSRLTVL.

This clonotype came up a few times. This chain uses TRBV5-6 with TRBJ1-1; the D is unclear. The CDR3 runs to 13 residues. The V gene lost 2 bases and the J gene lost 3 bases, with 8 bases spanning the gap. Per the germline V gene, CDR1 is SGHDT and CDR2 is YYEEEE. In DNA, the CDR3 is TGTGCCAGCAGCTTTTCAAGCGACACTGAAGCTTTCTTT. It is translated as CASSFSSDTEAFF.

In this sample, this clonotype turned up many times. This sequence joins TRBV18 and TRBJ1-3, with D unresolved. Trimming cost V 5 bases and J 0 bases, with 14 bases left between them. Germline lookup yields CDR1 KGHSH and CDR2 LQKENI. CDR3 length: 16 amino acids. The CDR3 sequence: CASSSTTAFSGNTIYF. For the CDR3, the DNA is TGTGCCAGCTCAAGTACCACAGCTTTCTCTGGAAACACCATATATTTT.

This clonotype was recorded at least ten times. The chain recombines TRBV18 with TRBJ2-5, with 8 bases lining up with TRBD1. This CDR3 contains 15 residues. J lost 5 bases, V lost 6 bases, and 11 bases had no gene match. The germline gives CDR1 KGHSH, CDR2 LQKENI. DNA of the CDR3: TGTGCCAGCTCGCGACTAGGACAGGGAGAGGAGACCCAGTACTTC. Protein product: CASSRLGQGEETQYF.